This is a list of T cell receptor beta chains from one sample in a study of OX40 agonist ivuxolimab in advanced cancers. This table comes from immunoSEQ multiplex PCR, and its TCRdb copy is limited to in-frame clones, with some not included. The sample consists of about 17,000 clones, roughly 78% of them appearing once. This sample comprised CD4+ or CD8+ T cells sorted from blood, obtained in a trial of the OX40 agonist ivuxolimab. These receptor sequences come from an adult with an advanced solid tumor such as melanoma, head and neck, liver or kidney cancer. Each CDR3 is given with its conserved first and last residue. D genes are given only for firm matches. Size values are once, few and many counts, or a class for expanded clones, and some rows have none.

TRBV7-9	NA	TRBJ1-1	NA	CASSKGVTEAFF	TGTGCCAGCAGCAAGGGAGTTACTGAAGCTTTCTTT
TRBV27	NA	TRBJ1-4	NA	CASSLYGGVDEKLFF	TGTGCCAGCAGTTTATATGGGGGGGTGGATGAAAAACTGTTTTTT
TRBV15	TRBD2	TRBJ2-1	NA	CATRGTSGYNEQFF	TGTGCCACCAGGGGGACTAGCGGCTACAATGAGCAGTTCTTC
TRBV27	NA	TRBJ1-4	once	CASSSQGQKLFF	TGTGCCAGCAGTTCACAGGGTCAAAAACTGTTTTTT
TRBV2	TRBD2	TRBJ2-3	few	CASSKSSGGASSTDTQYF	TGTGCCAGTTCAAAGTCTAGCGGGGGGGCTTCTAGCACAGATACGCAGTATTTT
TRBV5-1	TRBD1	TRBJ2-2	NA	CASSLTGTGLYLNTGELFF	TGCGCCAGCAGCTTGACCGGGACAGGGCTCTACCTTAACACCGGGGAGCTGTTTTTT
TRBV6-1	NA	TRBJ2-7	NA	CASLIRQVGSYEQYF	TGTGCCAGCCTCATTAGGCAGGTCGGTTCCTACGAGCAGTACTTC
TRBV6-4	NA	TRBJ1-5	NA	CASSLGEGQPQHF	TGTGCCAGCAGCCTAGGGGAGGGTCAGCCCCAGCATTTT
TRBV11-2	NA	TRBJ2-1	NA	CASSSGDSMGDEQFF	TGTGCCAGCAGCTCGGGGGACTCTATGGGGGATGAGCAGTTCTTC
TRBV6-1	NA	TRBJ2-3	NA	CASSENLGTDADTQYF	TGTGCCAGCAGTGAGAACTTGGGGACCGACGCAGATACGCAGTATTTT
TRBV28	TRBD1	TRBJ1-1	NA	CASRRQGEFIPTGTEAFF	TGTGCCAGCAGGAGACAGGGGGAGTTCATCCCTACGGGCACTGAAGCTTTCTTT
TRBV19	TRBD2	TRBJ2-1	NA	CASSRDSGGPIPSSYNEQFF	TGTGCCAGTAGTAGGGATAGCGGGGGCCCGATTCCTAGCTCCTACAATGAGCAGTTCTTC
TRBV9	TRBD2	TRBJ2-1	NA	CASSVERGGNNEQFF	TGTGCCAGCAGCGTAGAGCGGGGGGGTAACAATGAGCAGTTCTTC
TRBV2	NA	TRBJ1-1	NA	CASSAGGASTEAFF	TGTGCCAGCAGTGCCGGGGGGGCGAGCACTGAAGCTTTCTTT
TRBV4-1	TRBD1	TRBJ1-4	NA	CASSQGQGINEKLFF	TGCGCCAGCAGCCAAGGACAGGGGATTAATGAAAAACTGTTTTTT
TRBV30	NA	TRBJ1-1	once	CAWGGDGAEAFF	TGTGCCTGGGGGGGAGATGGCGCTGAAGCTTTCTTT
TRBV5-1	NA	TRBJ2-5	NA	CASSFPGGLAGETQYF	TGCGCCAGCAGCTTCCCCGGGGGTTTGGCCGGGGAGACCCAGTACTTC
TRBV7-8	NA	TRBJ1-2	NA	CASSLDNYGYTF	TGTGCCAGCAGCTTAGATAACTATGGCTACACCTTC
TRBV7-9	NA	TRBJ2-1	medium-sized	CASSLAANEQFF	TGTGCCAGCAGCTTAGCTGCAAATGAGCAGTTCTTC
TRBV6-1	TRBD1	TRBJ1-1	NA	CASSGGTGSVVLDTEAFF	TGTGCCAGCAGTGGCGGGACAGGGTCCGTAGTATTGGACACTGAAGCTTTCTTT
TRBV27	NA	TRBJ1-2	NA	CASKGTGFTEGYTF	TGTGCCAGCAAGGGAACAGGGTTCACGGAGGGCTACACCTTC
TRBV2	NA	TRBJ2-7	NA	CATWSRSEQYF	TGTGCCACATGGAGTCGCAGTGAGCAGTACTTC
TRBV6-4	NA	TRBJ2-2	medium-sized	CASSGSLDTGELFF	TGTGCCAGCAGTGGTTCCTTGGACACCGGGGAGCTGTTTTTT
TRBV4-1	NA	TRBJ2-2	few	CASSRPGELFF	TGCGCCAGCAGCCGGCCCGGGGAGCTGTTTTTT
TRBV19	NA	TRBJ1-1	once	CASSMQGLNTEAFF	TGTGCCAGTAGTATGCAGGGGCTGAACACTGAAGCTTTCTTT
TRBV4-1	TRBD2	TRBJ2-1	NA	CASSPSNLAGDNEQFF	TGCGCCAGCAGCCCAAGTAATTTAGCGGGGGACAATGAGCAGTTCTTC
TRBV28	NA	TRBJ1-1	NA	CASSLSTRGNTEAFF	TGTGCCAGCAGTTTATCAACCCGGGGGAACACTGAAGCTTTCTTT
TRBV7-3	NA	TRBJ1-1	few	CASSIRARGTEAFF	TGTGCCAGCAGCATCAGGGCCCGGGGCACTGAAGCTTTCTTT
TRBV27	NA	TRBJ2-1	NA	CASRPTYNEQFF	TGTGCCAGCAGGCCGACCTACAATGAGCAGTTCTTC